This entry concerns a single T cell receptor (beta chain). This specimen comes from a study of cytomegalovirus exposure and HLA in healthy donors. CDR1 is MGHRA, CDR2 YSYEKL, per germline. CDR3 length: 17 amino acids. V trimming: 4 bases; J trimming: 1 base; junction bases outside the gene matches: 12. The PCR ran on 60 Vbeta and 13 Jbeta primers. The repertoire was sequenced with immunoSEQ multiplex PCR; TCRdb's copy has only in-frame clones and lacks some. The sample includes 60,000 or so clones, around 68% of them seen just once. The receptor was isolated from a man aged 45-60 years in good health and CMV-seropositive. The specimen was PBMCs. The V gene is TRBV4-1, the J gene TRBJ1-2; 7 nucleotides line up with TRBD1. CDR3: CASSRDSKGDSNYGYTF. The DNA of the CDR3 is TGCGCCAGCAGCCGGGATTCTAAGGGGGACAGTAACTATGGCTACACCTTC.